This TCR beta chain was identified during a study of cytomegalovirus exposure and HLA in healthy donors. The PCR employed 60 Vbeta primers together with 13 Jbeta primers. The table came from immunoSEQ multiplex PCR; TCRdb's copy has only in-frame clones and leaves some out. The table lists under 200,000 clones, 80% of them singletons. With regard to this clone: Its antigen remains unidentified.

Study observations and caveats: Presence/absence analyses assumed roughly uniform sequencing depth across donors. In vitro assays verified that three CMV-associated chains recognized CMV antigens specifically.

The germline V gene has CDR1 LNHDA and CDR2 SQIVND (reference sequence). This CDR3 region has 13 residues. The V segment lost 6 bases and the J segment 6 bases; nucleotides outside the gene matches: 7. The chain is built from TRBV19 and TRBJ1-2; 7 nucleotides match TRBD1. This TCR derives from a male donor in good health and CMV-seronegative. Sequencing was performed on PBMCs. Here the CDR3 reads CASSQHRGDGYTF. The CDR3 DNA reads as TGTGCCAGTAGCCAACACAGGGGAGATGGCTACACCTTC.